Shown below are 16 T cell receptor beta chains from a single sample sequenced in a study of blood T cell repertoires in COVID-19. Libraries were prepared by immunoSEQ multiplex PCR; TCRdb keeps only in-frame clonotypes and omits some of them. The table records around 330,000 clones, roughly nine tenths of them present only once. Sequenced material: PBMCs or T cells enriched from blood (not recorded which). The receptors stem from a man between 60 and 75 years old who had recovered from COVID-19.

V and J are TRBV12-3 or TRBV12-4 and TRBJ2-5; D unclear. This CDR3 has 12 amino acids. Trimming removed 6 bases at V and 5 bases at J, with 10 bases between. The CDR3 coding sequence is TGTGCCAGCAGCTTTACGGTGGAGACCCAGTACTTC. Residues: CASSFTVETQYF.

This clone has more than one count but fewer than ten. The rearrangement links TRBV6-2 or TRBV6-3 to TRBJ2-1; TRBD2 agrees at 9 bases. The CDR3 totals 16 residues. The junction had 11 bases not matched to a gene; V was cut back by 4 bases and J by 7 bases. Germline V gene data show CDR1 as MNHEY and CDR2 as SVGEGT. Here the CDR3 reads CASSLSVAGAFNEQFF. The DNA for the CDR3 is TGTGCCAGCAGTTTATCGGTAGCGGGGGCCTTTAATGAGCAGTTCTTC.

This sequence joins TRBV7-2 and TRBJ1-2; 8 bases map to TRBD1. V shed 5 bases, J shed 8 bases, and the junction held 7 bases outside the gene matches. The CDR3 extends over 13 amino acids. CDR1 is SGHTA and CDR2 is FQGNSA in the germline V gene. The CDR3: CASSKWTGPGYTF. The CDR3, as DNA: TGTGCCAGCAGCAAGTGGACAGGGCCCGGCTACACCTTC.

The chain joins TRBV9 to TRBJ2-7; TRBD1 matches at 9 bases. From germline, CDR1 is SGDLS and CDR2 YYNGEE. This CDR3 contains 15 residues. V trimming: 0 bases; J trimming: 6 bases; junction bases outside the gene matches: 7. CDR3 residues: CASSVGGTGSLEQYF. The CDR3 DNA reads TGTGCCAGCAGCGTAGGTGGGACAGGGTCTCTCGAGCAGTACTTC.

The chain links TRBV5-1 to TRBJ1-2, with D unclear. The CDR3 sequence is 13 residues long. Trimming removed 0 bases from V and 0 bases from J, with 3 bases in between. Germline-derived CDR1 and CDR2 are SGHRS and YFSETQ. The CDR3 coding sequence is TGCGCCAGCAGCTTGGTTACTAACTATGGCTACACCTTC. This sequence encodes CASSLVTNYGYTF.

V and J are TRBV24-1 and TRBJ2-3; 10 nucleotides match TRBD2. CDR1 and CDR2 (germline): KGHDR, SFDVKD. V dropped 5 bases and J dropped 2; count of bases not matched to a gene: 12. The CDR3 has 18 amino acids. CDR3 in DNA: TGTGCCACCAGTGCGCCTAGCGGGAGCAAGAGGGTCACAGATACGCAGTATTTT. It specifies CATSAPSGSKRVTDTQYF.

V gene TRBV7-2 combines with J gene TRBJ1-2; D gene unclear. The germline gives CDR1 SGHTA, CDR2 FQGNSA. The V gene lost 1 base and the J gene lost 2 bases, with 5 bases spanning the gap. The CDR3 runs to 13 residues. CDR3 sequence reads: CASSLDWNYGYTF. CDR3 nucleotide sequence: TGTGCCAGCAGCTTAGACTGGAACTATGGCTACACCTTC.

The chain links TRBV7-9 to TRBJ1-1; 7 bases are shared with TRBD1. The germline V gene has CDR1 SEHNR and CDR2 FQNEAQ (reference sequence). This CDR3 is 13 amino acids long. V trimming: 4 bases; J trimming: 5 bases; junction bases outside the gene matches: 4. CDR3 bases: TGTGCCAGCAGCTCGACAGGGTATACTGAAGCTTTCTTT. Its protein product is CASSSTGYTEAFF.

This chain uses TRBV5-1 with TRBJ1-2; 8 positions match TRBD1. CDR1 and CDR2 from the germline V gene are SGHRS and YFSETQ. This CDR3 has 16 amino acids. The ends lost 0 bases at V and 4 bases at J; junction bases unmatched: 8. The CDR3 reads CASSLDRGARGYGYTF. The CDR3 DNA is TGCGCCAGCAGCTTGGACAGGGGGGCGCGTGGCTATGGCTACACCTTC.

This clone was observed a few times. A junction boundary mismatches the germline segment, possibly from a read error. The CDR3 sequence: CASSLAQGGRSGELFF. The CDR3, as DNA: TGTGCTAGCAGCTTAGCGCAGGGCGGGAGGTCCGGGGAGCTGTTTTTT. This sequence joins TRBV7-7 and TRBJ2-2; TRBD2 aligns across 8 bases. CDR1 is SSHAT, CDR2 FNYEAQ, per germline (reference sequence). CDR3 length: 16 amino acids. The full variable domain, in which reference TRBV7-7 and TRBJ2-2 provide the parts outside the CDR3, is GAGVSQSPRYKVTKRGQDVTLRCDPISSHATLYWYQQALGQGPEFLTYFNYEAQPDKSGLPSDRFSAERPEGSISTLTIQRTEQRDSAMYRCASSLAQGGRSGELFFGEGSRLTVL.

V and J are TRBV27 and TRBJ2-1; 8 bases are shared with TRBD1. CDR1 MNHEY and CDR2 SMNVEV come from the germline V gene (reference sequence). The CDR3 consists of 14 residues. Trimming at V came to 9 bases and at J to 6 bases, leaving 10 bases not matched to a gene. In DNA form, the CDR3 reads TGTGCCAGTAACGGACAGGGAGGTATCAATGAGCAGTTCTTC. Protein product: CASNGQGGINEQFF.

The chain carries TRBV4-3 and TRBJ1-1, with TRBD1 matching 9 bases. In germline, CDR1 is LGHNA, CDR2 YSLEER. V shed 1 base and J 2 bases; nucleotides not matched to a gene: 8. CDR3 size: 17 residues. The CDR3 DNA reads TGCGCCAGCAGCCAAGCAGGGACAGGGATCGGAAACACTGAAGCTTTCTTT. It encodes CASSQAGTGIGNTEAFF.

The chain is built from TRBV7-2 and TRBJ2-1; 15 bases are a match to TRBD2. V trimming: 6 bases; J trimming: 9 bases; junction bases outside the gene matches: 9. Germline values: CDR1 SGHTA, CDR2 FQGNSA. The CDR3 length is 16 residues. The CDR3 reads CASSPRTSGGAGEQFF. As DNA, the CDR3 is TGTGCCAGCAGTCCCCGGACTAGCGGGGGGGCCGGTGAGCAGTTCTTC.

This clone occurred once. The rearrangement links TRBV10-1 to TRBJ2-2, with D possibly matching TRBD2 (6 bases). The CDR3 runs to 14 residues. Looked up from germline, CDR1 is WNHNN and CDR2 is SYGVQD (reference sequence). Deletions cut 4 bases from V and 7 bases from J, with 13 bases between. CDR3 DNA: TGCGCCAGCAGTGCCGGGGGACTGGGCGGGGAGCTGTTTTTT. Protein product: CASSAGGLGGELFF.

CDR3 residues: CASSPRTSGGNEQFF. CDR3 sequence (DNA): TGTGCCAGCTCACCAAGGACTAGCGGGGGCAATGAGCAGTTCTTC. J is TRBJ2-1 and V is TRBV18, with 13 bases identical to TRBD2. Germline V lookup: CDR1 KGHSH, CDR2 LQKENI. The CDR3 sequence is 15 residues long. The V gene end was trimmed by 2 bases and the J gene end by 6 bases; junction bases not matched to a gene: 1.

The chain links TRBV9 to TRBJ2-7, with 10 bases that match TRBD1. Germline CDR1 and CDR2: SGDLS and YYNGEE. V trimming: 4 bases; J trimming: 4 bases; junction bases outside the gene matches: 5. The CDR3 sequence is 14 residues long. CDR3: CASSRGTGAYEQYF. The CDR3 DNA reads TGTGCCAGCAGCAGAGGGACAGGGGCATACGAGCAGTACTTC.